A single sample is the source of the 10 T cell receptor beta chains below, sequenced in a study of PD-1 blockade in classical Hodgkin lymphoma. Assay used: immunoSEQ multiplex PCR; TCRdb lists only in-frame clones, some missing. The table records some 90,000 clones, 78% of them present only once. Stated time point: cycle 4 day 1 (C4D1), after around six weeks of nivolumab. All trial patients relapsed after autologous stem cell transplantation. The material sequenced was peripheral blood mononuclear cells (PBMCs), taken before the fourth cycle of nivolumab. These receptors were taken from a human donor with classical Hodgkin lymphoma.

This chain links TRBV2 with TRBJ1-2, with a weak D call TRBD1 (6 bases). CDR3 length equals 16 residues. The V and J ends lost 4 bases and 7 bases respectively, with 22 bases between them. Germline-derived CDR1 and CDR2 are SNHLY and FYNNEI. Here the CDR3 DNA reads TGTGCCAGCAGTGTGGTAGGGGGACTGAAATTTGGTGGCTACACCTTC. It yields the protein CASSVVGGLKFGGYTF.

The CDR3 DNA is TGTGCCATCATGCGGGGCGCAAGCTCCTACAATGAGCAGTTCTTC. This sequence encodes CAIMRGASSYNEQFF. This rearrangement joins TRBV10-3 to TRBJ2-1; D possibly corresponds to TRBD2 (6 bases). CDR1 and CDR2 from the germline V gene are ENHRY and SYGVKD. The CDR3 is 15 amino acids. The germline V and J ends were trimmed by 7 bases and 0 bases, with 13 bases remaining between them.

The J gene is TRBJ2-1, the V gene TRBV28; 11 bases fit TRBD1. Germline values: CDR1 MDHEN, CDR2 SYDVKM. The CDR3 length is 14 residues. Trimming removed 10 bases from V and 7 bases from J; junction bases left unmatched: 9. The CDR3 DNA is TGTGCCACCGCGGACAGGGGGCGAGGGAATGAGCAGTTCTTC. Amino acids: CATADRGRGNEQFF.

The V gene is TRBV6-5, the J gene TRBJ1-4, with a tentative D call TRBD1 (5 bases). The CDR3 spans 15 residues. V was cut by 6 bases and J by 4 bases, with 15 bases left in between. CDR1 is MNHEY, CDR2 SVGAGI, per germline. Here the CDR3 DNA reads TGTGCCAGCAGGGGTAGTTGGGGCCTTAATGAAAAACTGTTTTTT. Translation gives CASRGSWGLNEKLFF.

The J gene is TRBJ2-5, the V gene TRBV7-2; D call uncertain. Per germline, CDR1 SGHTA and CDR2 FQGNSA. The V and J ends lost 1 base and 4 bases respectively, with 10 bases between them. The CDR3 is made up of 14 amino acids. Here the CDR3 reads CASSLVGSGETQYF. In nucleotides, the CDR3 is TGTGCCAGCAGCTTAGTTGGCAGTGGAGAGACCCAGTACTTC.

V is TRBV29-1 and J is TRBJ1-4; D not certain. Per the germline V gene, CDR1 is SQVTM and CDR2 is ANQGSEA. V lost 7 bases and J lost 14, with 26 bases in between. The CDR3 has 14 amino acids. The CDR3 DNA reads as TGCAGCGCCCGCGTCGAGGTCCCGCTTTATAGGCTGTTTTTT. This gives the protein CSARVEVPLYRLFF.

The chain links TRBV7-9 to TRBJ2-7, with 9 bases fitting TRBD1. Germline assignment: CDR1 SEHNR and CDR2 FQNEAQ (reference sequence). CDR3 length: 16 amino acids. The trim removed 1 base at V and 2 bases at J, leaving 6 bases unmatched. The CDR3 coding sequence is TGTGCCAGCAGCTTAGAGGGGACAGGGAGGCCCTACGAGCAGTACTTC. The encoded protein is CASSLEGTGRPYEQYF.

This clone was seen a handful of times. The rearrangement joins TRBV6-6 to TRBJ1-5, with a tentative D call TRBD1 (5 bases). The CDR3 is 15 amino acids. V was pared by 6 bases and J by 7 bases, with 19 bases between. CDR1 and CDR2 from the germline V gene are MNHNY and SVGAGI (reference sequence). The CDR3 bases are TGTGCCAGCAGCCCTAAGGCAGGGACGTCGCAGCCCCAGCATTTT. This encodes CASSPKAGTSQPQHF.

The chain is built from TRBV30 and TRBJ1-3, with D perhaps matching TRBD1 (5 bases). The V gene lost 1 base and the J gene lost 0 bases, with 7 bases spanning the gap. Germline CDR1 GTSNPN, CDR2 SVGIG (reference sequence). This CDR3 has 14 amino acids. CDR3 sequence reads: CAWSGGGSGNTIYF. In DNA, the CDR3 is TGTGCCTGGAGTGGGGGCGGCTCTGGAAACACCATATATTTT.

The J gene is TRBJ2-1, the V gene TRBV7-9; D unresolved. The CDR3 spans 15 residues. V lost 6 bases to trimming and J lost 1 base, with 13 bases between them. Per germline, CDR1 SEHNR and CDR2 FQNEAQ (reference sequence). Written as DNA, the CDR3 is TGTGCCAGCAGGTCGACGTGGGGATCCTACAATGAGCAGTTCTTC. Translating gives CASRSTWGSYNEQFF.